Sequencing of this TCR beta chain was carried out in a study of blood T cell repertoires in COVID-19. The wider study: From T cells, B-cell-depleted T cells, or PBMCs came the material, which was cDNA or gDNA.

Data came from immunoSEQ multiplex PCR; TCRdb stores just in-frame clones and leaves some out. Here the sample spans 75,000 or so clones, around 82% being singletons. Trimming removed 0 bases from V and 11 bases from J, with 16 bases in between. The length of the CDR3 is 14 residues. CDR1 is LGHNA and CDR2 is YSLEER in the germline V gene. The V and J genes are TRBV4-3 and TRBJ1-1; D is perhaps TRBD1 (6 bases). The source of this sequence is a man aged 60 to 69 with acute or convalescent COVID-19. The sample taken for sequencing was peripheral blood. The CDR3 region is CASSQDRGPPGAFF. The CDR3 DNA sequence: TGCGCCAGCAGCCAAGACAGGGGACCCCCCGGGGCTTTCTTT.